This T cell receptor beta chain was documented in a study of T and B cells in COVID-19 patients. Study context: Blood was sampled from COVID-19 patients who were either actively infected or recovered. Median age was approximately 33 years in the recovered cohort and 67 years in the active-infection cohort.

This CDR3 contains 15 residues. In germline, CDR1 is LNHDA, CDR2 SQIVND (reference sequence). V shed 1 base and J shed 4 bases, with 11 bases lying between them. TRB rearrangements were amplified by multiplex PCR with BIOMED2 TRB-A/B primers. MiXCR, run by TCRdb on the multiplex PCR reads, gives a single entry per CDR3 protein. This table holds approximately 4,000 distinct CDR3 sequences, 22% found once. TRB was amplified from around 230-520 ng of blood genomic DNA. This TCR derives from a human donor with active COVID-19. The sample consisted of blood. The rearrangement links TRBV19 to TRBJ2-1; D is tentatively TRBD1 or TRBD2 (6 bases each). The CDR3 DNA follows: TGTGCCAGTAGTATAGTAGGGGGGCAGTACAATGAGCAGTTCTTC. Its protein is CASSIVGGQYNEQFF. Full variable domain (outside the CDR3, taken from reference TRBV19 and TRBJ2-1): DGGITQSPKYLFRKEGQNVTLSCEQNLNHDAMYWYRQDPGQGLRLIYYSQIVNDFQKGDIAEGYSVSREKKESFPLTVTSAQKNPTAFYLCASSIVGGQYNEQFFGPGTRLTVL.